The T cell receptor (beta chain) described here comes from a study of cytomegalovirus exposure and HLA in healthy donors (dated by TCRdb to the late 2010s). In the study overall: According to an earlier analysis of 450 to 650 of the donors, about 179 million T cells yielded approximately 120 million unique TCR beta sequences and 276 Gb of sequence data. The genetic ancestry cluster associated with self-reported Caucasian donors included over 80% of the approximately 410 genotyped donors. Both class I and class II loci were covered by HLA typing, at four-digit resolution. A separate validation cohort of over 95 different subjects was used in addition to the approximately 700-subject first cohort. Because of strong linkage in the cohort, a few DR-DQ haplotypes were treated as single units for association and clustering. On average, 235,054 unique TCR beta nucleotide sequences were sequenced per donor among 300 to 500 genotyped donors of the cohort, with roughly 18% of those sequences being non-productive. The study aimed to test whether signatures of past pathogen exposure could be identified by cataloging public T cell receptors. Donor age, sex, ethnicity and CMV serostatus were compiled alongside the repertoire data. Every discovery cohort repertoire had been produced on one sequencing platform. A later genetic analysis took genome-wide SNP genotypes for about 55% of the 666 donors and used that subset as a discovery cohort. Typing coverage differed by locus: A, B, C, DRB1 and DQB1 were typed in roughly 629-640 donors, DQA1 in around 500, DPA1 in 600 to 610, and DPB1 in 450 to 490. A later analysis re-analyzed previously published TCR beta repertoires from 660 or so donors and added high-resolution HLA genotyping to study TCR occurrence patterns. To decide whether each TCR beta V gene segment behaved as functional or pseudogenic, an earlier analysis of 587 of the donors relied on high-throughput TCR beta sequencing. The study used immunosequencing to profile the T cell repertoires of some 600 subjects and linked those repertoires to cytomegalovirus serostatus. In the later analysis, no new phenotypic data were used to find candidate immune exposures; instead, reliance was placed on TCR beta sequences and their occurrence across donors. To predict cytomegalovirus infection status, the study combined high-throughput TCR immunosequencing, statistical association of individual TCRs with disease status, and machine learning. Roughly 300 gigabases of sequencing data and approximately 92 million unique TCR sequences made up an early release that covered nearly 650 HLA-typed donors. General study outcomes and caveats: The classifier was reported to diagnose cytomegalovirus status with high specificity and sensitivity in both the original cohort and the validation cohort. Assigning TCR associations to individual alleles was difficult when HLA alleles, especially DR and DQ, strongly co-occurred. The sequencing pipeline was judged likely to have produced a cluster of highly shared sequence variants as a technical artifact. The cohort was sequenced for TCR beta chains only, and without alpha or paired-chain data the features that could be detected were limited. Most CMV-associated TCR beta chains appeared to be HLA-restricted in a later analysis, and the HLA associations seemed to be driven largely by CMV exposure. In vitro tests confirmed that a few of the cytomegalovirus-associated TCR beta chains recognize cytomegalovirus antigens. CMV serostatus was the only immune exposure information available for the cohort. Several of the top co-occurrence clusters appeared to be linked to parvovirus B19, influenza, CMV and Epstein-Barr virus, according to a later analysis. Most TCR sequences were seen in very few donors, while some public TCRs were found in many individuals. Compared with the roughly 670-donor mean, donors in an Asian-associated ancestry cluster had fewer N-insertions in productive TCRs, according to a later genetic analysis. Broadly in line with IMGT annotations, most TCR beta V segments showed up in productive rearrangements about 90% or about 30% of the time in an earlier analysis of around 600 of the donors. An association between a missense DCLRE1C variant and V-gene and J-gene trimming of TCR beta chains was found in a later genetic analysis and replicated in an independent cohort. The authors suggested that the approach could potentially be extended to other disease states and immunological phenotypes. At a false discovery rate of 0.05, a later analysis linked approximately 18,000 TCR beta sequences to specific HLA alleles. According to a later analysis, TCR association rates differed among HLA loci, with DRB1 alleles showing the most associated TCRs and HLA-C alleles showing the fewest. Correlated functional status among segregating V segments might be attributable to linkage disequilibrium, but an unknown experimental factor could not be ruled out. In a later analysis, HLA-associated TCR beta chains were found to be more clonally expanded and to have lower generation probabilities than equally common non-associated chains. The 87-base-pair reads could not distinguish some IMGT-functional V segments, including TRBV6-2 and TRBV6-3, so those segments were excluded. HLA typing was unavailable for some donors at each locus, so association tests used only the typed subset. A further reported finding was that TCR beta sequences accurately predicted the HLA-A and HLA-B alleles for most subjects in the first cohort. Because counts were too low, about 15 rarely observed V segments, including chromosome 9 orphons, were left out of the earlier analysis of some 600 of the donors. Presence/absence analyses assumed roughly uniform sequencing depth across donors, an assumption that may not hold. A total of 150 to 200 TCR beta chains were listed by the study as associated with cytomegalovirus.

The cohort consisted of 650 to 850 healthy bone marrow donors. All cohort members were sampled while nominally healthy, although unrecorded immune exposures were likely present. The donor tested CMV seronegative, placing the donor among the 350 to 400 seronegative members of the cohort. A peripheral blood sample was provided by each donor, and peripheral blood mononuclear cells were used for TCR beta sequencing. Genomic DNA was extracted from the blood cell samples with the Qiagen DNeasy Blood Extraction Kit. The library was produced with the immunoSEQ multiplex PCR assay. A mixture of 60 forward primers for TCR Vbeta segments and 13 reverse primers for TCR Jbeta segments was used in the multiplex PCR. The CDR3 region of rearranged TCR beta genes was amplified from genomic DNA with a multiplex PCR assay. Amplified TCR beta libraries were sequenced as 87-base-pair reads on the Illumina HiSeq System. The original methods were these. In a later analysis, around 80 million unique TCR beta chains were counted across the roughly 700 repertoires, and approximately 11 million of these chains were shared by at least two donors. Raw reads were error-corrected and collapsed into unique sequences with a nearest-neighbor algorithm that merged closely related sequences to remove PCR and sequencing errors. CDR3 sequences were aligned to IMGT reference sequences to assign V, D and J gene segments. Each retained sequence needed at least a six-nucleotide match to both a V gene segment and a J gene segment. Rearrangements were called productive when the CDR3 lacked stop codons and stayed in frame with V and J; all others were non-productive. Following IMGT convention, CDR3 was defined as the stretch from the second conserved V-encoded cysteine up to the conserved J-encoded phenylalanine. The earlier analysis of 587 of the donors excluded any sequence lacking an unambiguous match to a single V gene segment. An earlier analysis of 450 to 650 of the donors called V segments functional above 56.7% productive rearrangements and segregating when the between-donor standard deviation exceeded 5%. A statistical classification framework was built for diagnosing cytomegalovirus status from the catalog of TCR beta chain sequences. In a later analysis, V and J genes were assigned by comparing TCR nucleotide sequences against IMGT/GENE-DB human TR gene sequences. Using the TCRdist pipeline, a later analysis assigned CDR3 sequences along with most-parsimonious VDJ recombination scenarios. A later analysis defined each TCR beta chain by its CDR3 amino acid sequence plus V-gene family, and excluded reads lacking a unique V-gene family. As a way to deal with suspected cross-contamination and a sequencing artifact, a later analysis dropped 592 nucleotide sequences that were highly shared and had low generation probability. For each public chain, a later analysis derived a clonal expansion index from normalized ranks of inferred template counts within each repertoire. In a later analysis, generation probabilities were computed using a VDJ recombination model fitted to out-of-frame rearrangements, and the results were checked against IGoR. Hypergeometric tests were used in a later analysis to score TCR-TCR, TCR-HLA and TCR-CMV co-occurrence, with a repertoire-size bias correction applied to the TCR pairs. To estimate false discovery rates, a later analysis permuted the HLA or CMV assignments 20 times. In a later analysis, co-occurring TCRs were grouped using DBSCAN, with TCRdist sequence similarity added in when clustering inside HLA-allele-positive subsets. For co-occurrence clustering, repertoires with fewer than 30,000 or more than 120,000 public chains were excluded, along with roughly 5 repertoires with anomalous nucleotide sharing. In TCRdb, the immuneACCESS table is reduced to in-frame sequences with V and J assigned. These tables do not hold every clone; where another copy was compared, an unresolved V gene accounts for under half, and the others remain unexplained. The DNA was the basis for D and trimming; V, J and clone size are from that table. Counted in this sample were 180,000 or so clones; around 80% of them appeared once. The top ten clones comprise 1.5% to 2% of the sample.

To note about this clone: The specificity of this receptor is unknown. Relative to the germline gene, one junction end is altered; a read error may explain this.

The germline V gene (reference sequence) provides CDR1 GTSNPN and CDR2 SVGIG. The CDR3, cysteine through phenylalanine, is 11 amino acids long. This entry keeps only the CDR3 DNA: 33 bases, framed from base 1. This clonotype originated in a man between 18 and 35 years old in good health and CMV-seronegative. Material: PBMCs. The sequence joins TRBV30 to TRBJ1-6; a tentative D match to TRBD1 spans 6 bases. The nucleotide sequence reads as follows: TGTGCCTGGAGCGACAGCCGGACTGGGACATTT. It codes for CAWSDSRTGTF.